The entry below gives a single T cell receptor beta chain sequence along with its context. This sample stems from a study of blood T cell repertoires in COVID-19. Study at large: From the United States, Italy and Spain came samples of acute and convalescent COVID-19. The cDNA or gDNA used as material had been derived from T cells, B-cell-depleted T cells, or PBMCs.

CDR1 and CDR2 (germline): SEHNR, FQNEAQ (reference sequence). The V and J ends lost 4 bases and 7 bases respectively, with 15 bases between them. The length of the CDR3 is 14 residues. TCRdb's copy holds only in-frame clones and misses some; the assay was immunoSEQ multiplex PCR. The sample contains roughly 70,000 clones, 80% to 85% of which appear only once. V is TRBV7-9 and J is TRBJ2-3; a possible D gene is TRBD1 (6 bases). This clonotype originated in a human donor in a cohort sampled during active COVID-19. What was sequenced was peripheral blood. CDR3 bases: TGTGCCAGCAGCTCTCGGGACATTACATATACGCAGTATTTT. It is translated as CASSSRDITYTQYF.